A selection of T cell receptor beta chains follows, all from one sample in a study of T cells in Graves' hyperthyroidism and ophthalmopathy. TCRdb redid the calling of the multiplex PCR reads with MiXCR, one entry per CDR3 protein. The table has hundreds of thousands of distinct CDR3 sequences, around 38% seen once; the top ten hold roughly 8.3%. The sample consisted of blood. These receptors all stem from a man between 18 and 35 years old with Graves' hyperthyroidism. Each CDR3 is given with its conserved first and last residue. The D gene is left open where the match is weak. Only some rows state a clone size, as once, few, many or a class for expanded clones.

D: TRBD1
size: few
J: TRBJ2-7
V: TRBV9
DNA: TGTGCCAGCAGCGTAGACTACGGGACAGCCTACGAGCAGTACTTC
CDR3: CASSVDYGTAYEQYF

D: NA
size: NA
J: TRBJ2-2
V: TRBV29-1
DNA: TGCAACGTTGCTCCGGGGCCCTACGGGGAGCTGTTTTTT
CDR3: CNVAPGPYGELFF

D: TRBD2
size: few
J: TRBJ2-3
V: TRBV24-1
DNA: TGTGCCACCAGTGCGGGACTAGCGGAGAGCACAGATACGCAGTATTTT
CDR3: CATSAGLAESTDTQYF

D: NA
size: NA
J: TRBJ2-5
V: TRBV7-3
DNA: TGTGCCAGCAGGGCGGTACCAGGGACCCAAGAGACCCAGTACTTC
CDR3: CASRAVPGTQETQYF

D: NA
size: few
J: TRBJ2-3
V: TRBV29-1
DNA: TGCAGCGTTGAACTATCTTCAGATACGCAGTATTTT
CDR3: CSVELSSDTQYF

D: NA
size: NA
J: TRBJ2-7
V: TRBV7-2
DNA: TGTGCCAGCAGCACCGCTCCGGCTAGCGACTCCTACGAGCAGTACTTC
CDR3: CASSTAPASDSYEQYF

D: NA
size: many
J: TRBJ2-5
V: TRBV7-9
DNA: TGTGCCAGCAGCTTAGGAGCACTAGAGACCCAGTACTTC
CDR3: CASSLGALETQYF

D: NA
size: NA
J: TRBJ2-2
V: TRBV7-9
DNA: TGTGCCAGCAGGGGGGTCAGCGGGACACACGCGACCGGGGAGCTGTTTTTT
CDR3: CASRGVSGTHATGELFF

D: TRBD1
size: NA
J: TRBJ2-5
V: TRBV5-1
DNA: TGCGCCAGCACCTATACAGGGGGACAAGAGACCCAGTACTTC
CDR3: CASTYTGGQETQYF

D: NA
size: many
J: TRBJ2-7
V: TRBV7-2
DNA: TGTGCCAGCAGCTTTGGCAGGGTGGCTTCCTACGAGCAGTACTTC
CDR3: CASSFGRVASYEQYF

D: NA
size: NA
J: TRBJ1-6
V: TRBV6-1
DNA: TGTGCCAGCAGCCTCGGGGAGGGGCTCCCCCTCCACTTT
CDR3: CASSLGEGLPLHF

D: NA
size: NA
J: TRBJ1-1
V: TRBV7-2
DNA: TGTGCCAGCAGCTTAGATAGCGGTCAAGCTTTCTTT
CDR3: CASSLDSGQAFF

D: NA
size: few
J: TRBJ2-5
V: TRBV7-2
DNA: TGTGCCAGCAGCTTAGTCCAAGGAGAGGAGACCCAGTACTTC
CDR3: CASSLVQGEETQYF

D: NA
size: NA
J: TRBJ1-1
V: TRBV7-2
DNA: TGTGCCAGCAGCTCAGTCGCGGGGGCAGCTTTCTTT
CDR3: CASSSVAGAAFF

D: NA
size: few
J: TRBJ1-1
V: TRBV5-8
DNA: TGTGCCAGCAGCTTGGACAGGGACGTTATGAACACTGAAGCTTTCTTT
CDR3: CASSLDRDVMNTEAFF

D: TRBD1
size: few
J: TRBJ2-7
V: TRBV4-1
DNA: TGTGCCAGCAGCCCGTCCCGGGACAGGTACGAGCAGTACTTC
CDR3: CASSPSRDRYEQYF

D: NA
size: NA
J: TRBJ1-1
V: TRBV15
DNA: TGTGCCACCAGCAGAGAGACAGGCGGCTCTGGAGCTTTCTTT
CDR3: CATSRETGGSGAFF

D: NA
size: NA
J: TRBJ1-2
V: TRBV19
DNA: TGTGCTAGAGAAAGCGGACTCTATGGCTACACCTTC
CDR3: CARESGLYGYTF

D: TRBD2
size: many
J: TRBJ2-7
V: TRBV7-2
DNA: TGTGCCAGCAGCCGGAATAGCGGGAGCCTCTCCTACGAGCAGTACTTC
CDR3: CASSRNSGSLSYEQYF

D: NA
size: many
J: TRBJ2-6
V: TRBV25-1
DNA: TGTGCCAGCAGTCCTCAGTCTGGCAGTCCCTCTGGGGCCAACGTCCTGACTTTC
CDR3: CASSPQSGSPSGANVLTF

D: NA
size: NA
J: TRBJ2-2
V: TRBV7-2
DNA: TGTGCCAGCAGCTTAGCGTCCGGTGGGGAGCTGTTTTTT
CDR3: CASSLASGGELFF

D: TRBD1
size: NA
J: TRBJ1-5
V: TRBV2
DNA: TGCGCCAGCAGCGAACCCTGGACAGGGAGTAAGCAGCCCCAGCATTTT
CDR3: CASSEPWTGSKQPQHF

D: NA
size: NA
J: TRBJ2-2
V: TRBV27
DNA: TGTGCCAGCAGTAAACCTTTAAGCCGGCCCGGGGAGCTGTTTTTT
CDR3: CASSKPLSRPGELFF

D: NA
size: NA
J: TRBJ2-5
V: TRBV20-1
DNA: TGCAGTGCTAGAAATATTAGGCAGGGAGAGACCCAGTACTTC
CDR3: CSARNIRQGETQYF

D: NA
size: many
J: TRBJ2-7
V: TRBV10-3
DNA: TGTGCCTCCCGGGACGGTCAATCCTACGAGCAGTACTTC
CDR3: CASRDGQSYEQYF

D: NA
size: NA
J: TRBJ2-7
V: TRBV18
DNA: TGTGCCAGCTCCCCTCCGGGACTCGACTACGAGCAGTACTTC
CDR3: CASSPPGLDYEQYF

D: TRBD1
size: once
J: TRBJ2-6
V: TRBV10-3
DNA: TGTGCCACCGGGACAGGGCTGGAAGGGGCCAACGTCCTGACTTTC
CDR3: CATGTGLEGANVLTF

D: NA
size: NA
J: TRBJ1-6
V: TRBV2
DNA: TGTGCCAGCAGCCAAAGGACCGCAGATTCACCCCTCCACTTT
CDR3: CASSQRTADSPLHF

D: TRBD1
size: many
J: TRBJ2-5
V: TRBV13
DNA: TGTGCCAGCAGCTTCACACAGGGGCACGAGACCCAGTACTTC
CDR3: CASSFTQGHETQYF

D: NA
size: NA
J: TRBJ2-7
V: TRBV20-1
DNA: TGCAGTGCTACCTCCCGGACGGGGACCACCTACGAGCAGTACTTC
CDR3: CSATSRTGTTYEQYF

D: NA
size: NA
J: TRBJ1-4
V: TRBV7-2
DNA: TGTGCCAGTAGAGGGGACGGAACTAATGAAAAACTGTTTTTT
CDR3: CASRGDGTNEKLFF

D: NA
size: NA
J: TRBJ2-6
V: TRBV2
DNA: TGTGCCAGCCGAGGACAGACTTTC
CDR3: CASRGQTF

D: NA
size: NA
J: TRBJ1-1
V: TRBV20-1
DNA: TGCAGTGCTAGCGCGGTGATCCCCAGGGATAACACTGAAGCTTTCTTT
CDR3: CSASAVIPRDNTEAFF

D: TRBD2
size: NA
J: TRBJ2-2
V: TRBV7-2
DNA: TGTGCCAGCAGCCCGGGAGGCTACACCGGGGAGCTGTTTTTT
CDR3: CASSPGGYTGELFF

D: NA
size: NA
J: TRBJ2-7
V: TRBV5-4
DNA: TGTGCCAGCAGCCAAGATCGCCTGAGCGGTACCTACGAGCAGTACTTC
CDR3: CASSQDRLSGTYEQYF

D: NA
size: NA
J: TRBJ1-5
V: TRBV10-3
DNA: TGTGCCGACCCGGGACTTAATCAGCCCCAGCATTTT
CDR3: CADPGLNQPQHF

D: NA
size: NA
J: TRBJ1-1
V: TRBV7-2
DNA: TGTGCCAGCAGCTTTGACGGCCACACTGAAGCTTTCTTT
CDR3: CASSFDGHTEAFF

D: NA
size: many
J: TRBJ2-5
V: TRBV20-1
DNA: TGCAGTGCTAAGGGGGGGACGGGGGACCAAGAGACCCAGTACTTC
CDR3: CSAKGGTGDQETQYF

D: NA
size: few
J: TRBJ1-5
V: TRBV20-1
DNA: TGCAGTGCTACAGGATATAGCAATCAGCCCCAGCATTTT
CDR3: CSATGYSNQPQHF

D: NA
size: NA
J: TRBJ1-5
V: TRBV15
DNA: TGTGCCACCAGCAGATCGAGGGGGGCAGGTGCCTACGAGCATTTT
CDR3: CATSRSRGAGAYEHF

D: NA
size: NA
J: TRBJ1-1
V: TRBV5-1
DNA: TGCGCCAGCACACCCGGAGGAAGCGACACTGAAGCTTTCTTT
CDR3: CASTPGGSDTEAFF

D: TRBD2
size: few
J: TRBJ2-5
V: TRBV6-5
DNA: TGTGCCAGCAGACCTAGCGGGGGGTTCCAAGAGACCCAGTACTTC
CDR3: CASRPSGGFQETQYF

D: NA
size: many
J: TRBJ2-7
V: TRBV15
DNA: TGTGCCACCAGCAGAGATAGAGGTCTAGATTCGTACGAGCAGTACTTC
CDR3: CATSRDRGLDSYEQYF

D: NA
size: many
J: TRBJ2-5
V: TRBV7-9
DNA: TGTGCCAGCAGCTCAGAGACCCAGTACTTC
CDR3: CASSSETQYF

D: NA
size: few
J: TRBJ2-7
V: TRBV6-5
DNA: TGTGCCAGCAGGTGGACAGCGAGCTCCTACGAGCAGTACTTC
CDR3: CASRWTASSYEQYF

D: NA
size: NA
J: TRBJ1-2
V: TRBV29-1
DNA: TGCAGCGTTGACAACAGGGTTGGGGGCTATGGCTACACCTTC
CDR3: CSVDNRVGGYGYTF

D: NA
size: few
J: TRBJ1-6
V: TRBV7-9
DNA: TGCGCCAGCAGCCAAGAGGGCAGCTTCTATTCACCCCTCCACTTT
CDR3: CASSQEGSFYSPLHF

D: NA
size: NA
J: TRBJ2-2
V: TRBV7-9
DNA: TGTGCCAGCAGCTTAGAGGTTATAGCCCCGAACACCGGGGAGCTGTTTTTT
CDR3: CASSLEVIAPNTGELFF

D: NA
size: NA
J: TRBJ2-2
V: TRBV5-1
DNA: TGCGCCAGCAGCTTTGGACTATTGAACGCCGGGGAGCTGTTTTTT
CDR3: CASSFGLLNAGELFF

D: TRBD1
size: few
J: TRBJ1-2
V: TRBV20-1
DNA: TGCAGTGCTAGACACGGGACAGCGATTTATGGCTACACCTTC
CDR3: CSARHGTAIYGYTF

D: TRBD1
size: NA
J: TRBJ2-5
V: TRBV20-1
DNA: TGCGGTGCTGAGGACAGGTTCCAAGAGACCCAGTACTTC
CDR3: CGAEDRFQETQYF

D: TRBD2
size: few
J: TRBJ2-7
V: TRBV20-1
DNA: TGCAGTGCTGGACTAGCGGCGGGGGAGCAGTACTTC
CDR3: CSAGLAAGEQYF

D: NA
size: few
J: TRBJ2-7
V: TRBV14
DNA: TGTGCCAGCAGCCAAGATTTCGGCGCCCGTAACTTC
CDR3: CASSQDFGARNF

D: NA
size: few
J: TRBJ2-2
V: TRBV5-8
DNA: TGTGCCAGCATCAGGGAGGAGCTGTTTTTT
CDR3: CASIREELFF

D: NA
size: NA
J: TRBJ1-2
V: TRBV2
DNA: TGTGCCAGCAGCCGGACTAGCGGGGGGGACTATGGCTACACCTTC
CDR3: CASSRTSGGDYGYTF

D: TRBD1
size: NA
J: TRBJ1-5
V: TRBV25-1
DNA: TGTGCCAGCGTTGGGACAGGGCCAAATCAGCCCCAGCATTTT
CDR3: CASVGTGPNQPQHF

D: NA
size: few
J: TRBJ1-1
V: TRBV7-8
DNA: TGTGCCAGCAGCGTGGGGGGAAGGACCACTGAAGCTTTCTTT
CDR3: CASSVGGRTTEAFF

D: NA
size: few
J: TRBJ1-2
V: TRBV20-1
DNA: TGCAGTGCTAGAGATGGGCTCAGGGAACACTATGGCTACACCTTC
CDR3: CSARDGLREHYGYTF

D: NA
size: many
J: TRBJ1-3
V: TRBV9
DNA: TGTGCCAGCAGCGTAGGGGTTTCTGGAAACACCATATATTTT
CDR3: CASSVGVSGNTIYF